A selection of T cell receptor beta chains follows, all from one sample in a study of T cells in Graves' hyperthyroidism and ophthalmopathy. TCRdb ran MiXCR on the multiplex PCR reads and lists one entry per CDR3 protein. The sample has roughly 250,000 distinct CDR3 sequences; 20% to 25% are singletons. Sequencing used blood. The receptors here all came from a young man with Graves' ophthalmopathy. Each CDR3 is given with its conserved first and last residue. The D gene is left open where the match is weak. Clone sizes are given selectively: once, few, many, or a class where the clone is expanded.

D gene,clone size,J gene,V gene,CDR3 DNA,CDR3 protein
TRBD2,-,TRBJ2-1,TRBV20-1,TGCAGTGCCCCCGGACTAGACAATGAGCAGTTCTTC,CSAPGLDNEQFF
-,-,TRBJ1-4,TRBV5-1,TGCGCCAGCAGCTTGGAACCATCGGGACGGACTAATGAAAAACTGTTTTTT,CASSLEPSGRTNEKLFF
TRBD2,many,TRBJ2-3,TRBV7-2,TGTGCCAGCAGCACCAGAGGGGGGACTAGCAACTACCGAGATACGCAGTATTTT,CASSTRGGTSNYRDTQYF
-,many,TRBJ2-7,TRBV28,TGTGCCAGCAGTTTCTGGCGGGGCCACGAGCAGTACTTC,CASSFWRGHEQYF
-,many,TRBJ2-6,TRBV20-1,TGCAGTGCTAGTGGGTACTCTGGGGCCAACGTCCTGACTTTC,CSASGYSGANVLTF
-,few,TRBJ1-6,TRBV12-3/TRBV12-4,TGTGCCAGCAGTTTTCGACAGCTATATAATTCACCCCTCCACTTT,CASSFRQLYNSPLHF
-,-,TRBJ2-7,TRBV4-1,TGCGCCAGCAGCCAAGACGAATCCAGCTACGAGCAGTACTTC,CASSQDESSYEQYF
TRBD2,many,TRBJ2-5,TRBV20-1,TGCAGTGCTAGCAGTCCTAGCGGGAGGATCGAGACCCAGTACTTC,CSASSPSGRIETQYF
TRBD1,-,TRBJ1-1,TRBV30,TGTGCCTGGAGTCGGGACAGGGGGCGGGATGTCACTGAAGCTTTCTTT,CAWSRDRGRDVTEAFF
-,many,TRBJ2-1,TRBV20-1,TGCAGTGCTAGAGACTACCTCACTAAAACCGATTCCTACAATGAGCAGTTCTTC,CSARDYLTKTDSYNEQFF
TRBD2,-,TRBJ2-1,TRBV11-3,TGTGCCAGCAGCTTAGATCTCGGACTAGCGGGTCCCGCATCGAGGAATGAGCAGTTCTTC,CASSLDLGLAGPASRNEQFF
-,many,TRBJ1-1,TRBV19,TGTGCCAGTAGTCCCGGACAGCAGGTCGAGAAAGCTTTCTTT,CASSPGQQVEKAFF
TRBD1,-,TRBJ2-2,TRBV29-1,TGCAGCGTAGCTTACAGGGGTGATTGGACCGGGGAGCTGTTTTTT,CSVAYRGDWTGELFF
TRBD1,-,TRBJ2-1,TRBV18,TGTGCCAGCTCACCCCGGACAGGGTTGGGTATCGAGCAGTTCTTC,CASSPRTGLGIEQFF
-,-,TRBJ2-5,TRBV20-1,TGCAGTGCTAGAAATTCTAACCAAGAGACCCAGTACTTC,CSARNSNQETQYF
TRBD1,few,TRBJ1-2,TRBV19,TGTGCCAGTAGTATAGGCCAGGGGGTGGATGGCTACACCTTC,CASSIGQGVDGYTF
-,-,TRBJ1-2,TRBV19,TGTGCCAGTAGACAACGGGGCAGAGAACACTATGGCTACACCTTC,CASRQRGREHYGYTF
TRBD2,few,TRBJ2-1,TRBV19,TGTGCCAGTAGTATACAAACCGGGACTAGAGACAATGAGCAGTTCTTC,CASSIQTGTRDNEQFF
-,many,TRBJ2-1,TRBV15,TGTGCCACCAGCAGCGAGTGGGCTAGCGCGTACAATGAGCAGTTCTTC,CATSSEWASAYNEQFF
TRBD1,-,TRBJ2-1,TRBV4-1,TGCGCCAGCAGCCACGACCCGGGACAGACGATCTACAATGAGCAGTTCTTC,CASSHDPGQTIYNEQFF
TRBD2,-,TRBJ2-5,TRBV11-1,TGTGCCAGCAGCTTTCCGACTAGCGGGAGTTGGGAGACCCAGTACTTC,CASSFPTSGSWETQYF
-,few,TRBJ2-1,TRBV3-1,TGTGCCAGCAGCCAAGATCTCGCGGAGAGGCGGCAGTTCTTC,CASSQDLAERRQFF
TRBD1,-,TRBJ2-5,TRBV20-1,TGCAGTGCTAGAGGCCCGGGACAGGGAAGGGAGACCCAGTACTTC,CSARGPGQGRETQYF
-,-,TRBJ1-4,TRBV5-1,TGTGCCAGCAGCTTGAAACTCTCGGGGCCATCTAATGAAAAACTGTTTTTT,CASSLKLSGPSNEKLFF
-,many,TRBJ1-1,TRBV28,TGTGCCAGCAGTCTTCAGGGGCCGAACACTGAAGCTTTCTTT,CASSLQGPNTEAFF
TRBD1,few,TRBJ2-1,TRBV6-1,TGTGCCAGCAGACCACGACAGGGGGCGCGTGCGGGAGCTTCCTACAATGAGCAGTTCTTC,CASRPRQGARAGASYNEQFF
TRBD1,once,TRBJ2-4,TRBV30,TGTGCCCTACGAGCAGGGGGAAGATCCAAAGACATTCAGTACTTC,CALRAGGRSKDIQYF
-,few,TRBJ2-5,TRBV24-1,TGTGCCACCAGTGGTGGGTCTCAAGAGACCCAGTACTTC,CATSGGSQETQYF
TRBD2,-,TRBJ2-1,TRBV29-1,TGCAGCGTGCCACTAACGGGACTAGCGGGAGGTCGCTACAATGAGCAGTTCTTC,CSVPLTGLAGGRYNEQFF
TRBD1,-,TRBJ1-1,TRBV10-3,TGTGCCACGGGACAGGGGGCTTCGACTGAAGCTTTCTTT,CATGQGASTEAFF
-,many,TRBJ2-5,TRBV5-5,TGTGCCAGCAGCTTGGGGTCAGAAGAGACCCAGTACTTC,CASSLGSEETQYF